The source of this T cell receptor beta chain is a study of T cells after posttransplantation cyclophosphamide. The study's findings and limits: Tissue-infiltrating T cells from skin or gut overlapped little with blood T cells. Later post-transplant blood repertoires were often dominated by donor CD8+ memory clones. After PTCy, TRB diversity resembled that of CNI/methotrexate controls.

V lost 3 bases and J lost 4; bases outside the gene matches: 3. Germline V gene lookup returns CDR1 SGHVS and CDR2 FNYEAQ. The CDR3 length is 14 residues. Remarks on this clone: Antigen unknown.

The method was immunoSEQ multiplex PCR; TCRdb's version includes in-frame clones alone and lacks a portion of them. Seen here are over 9,000 clones, approximately 95% observed once, and the top ten hold 0.25% to 0.35%. Cells defined as naive were viable CD3+CD4+ or CD3+CD8+ and CCR7+CD45RA+CD45RO-CD95-CD27+CD28+. Sample: naive CD8+ T cells sorted from PBMCs. This sequence originates from a man younger than 40 in good health and a related stem cell transplant donor. This chain uses TRBV7-6 with TRBJ2-5; 9 bases are shared with TRBD1. The CDR3 loop reads CASSFRDRAETQYF. In DNA, the CDR3 is TGTGCCAGCAGCTTCCGGGACAGGGCAGAGACCCAGTACTTC. Based on the CDR3 plus reference TRBV7-6 and TRBJ2-5, the full variable domain is GAGVSQSPRYKVTKRGQDVALRCDPISGHVSLYWYRQALGQGPEFLTYFNYEAQQDKSGLPNDRFSAERPEGSISTLTIQRTEQRDSAMYRCASSFRDRAETQYFGPGTRLLVL.